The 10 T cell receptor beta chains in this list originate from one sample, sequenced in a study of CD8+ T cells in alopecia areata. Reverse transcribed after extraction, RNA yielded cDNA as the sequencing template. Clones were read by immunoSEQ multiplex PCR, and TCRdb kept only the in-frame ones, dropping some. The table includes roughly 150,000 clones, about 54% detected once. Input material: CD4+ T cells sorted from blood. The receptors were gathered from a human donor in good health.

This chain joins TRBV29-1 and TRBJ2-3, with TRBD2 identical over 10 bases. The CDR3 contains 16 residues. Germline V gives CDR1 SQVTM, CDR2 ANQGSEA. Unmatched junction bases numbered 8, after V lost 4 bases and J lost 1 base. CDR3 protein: CSVGASGRRGTDTQYF. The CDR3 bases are TGCAGCGTTGGGGCTAGCGGGAGACGAGGCACAGATACGCAGTATTTT.

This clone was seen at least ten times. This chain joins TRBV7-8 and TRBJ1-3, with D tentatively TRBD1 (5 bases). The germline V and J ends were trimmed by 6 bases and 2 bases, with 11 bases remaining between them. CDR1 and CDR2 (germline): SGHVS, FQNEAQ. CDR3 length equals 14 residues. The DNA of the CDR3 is TGTGCCAGCAGAACCGGGGCCACTGGAAACACCATATATTTT. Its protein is CASRTGATGNTIYF.

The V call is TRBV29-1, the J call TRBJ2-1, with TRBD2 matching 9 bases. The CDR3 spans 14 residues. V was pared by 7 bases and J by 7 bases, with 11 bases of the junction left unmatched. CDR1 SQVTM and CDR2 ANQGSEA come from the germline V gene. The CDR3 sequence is CSGSSGSSRNEQFF. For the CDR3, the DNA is TGCAGCGGGAGTAGCGGGAGCTCAAGGAATGAGCAGTTCTTC.

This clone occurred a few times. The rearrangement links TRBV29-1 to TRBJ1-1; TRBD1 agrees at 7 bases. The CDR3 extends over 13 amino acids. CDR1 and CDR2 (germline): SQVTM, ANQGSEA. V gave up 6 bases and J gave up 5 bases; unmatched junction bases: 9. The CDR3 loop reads CSVSQGELTEAFF. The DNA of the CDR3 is TGCAGCGTATCCCAGGGGGAGTTAACTGAAGCTTTCTTT. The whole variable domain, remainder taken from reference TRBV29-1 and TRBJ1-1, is SAVISQKPSRDICQRGTSLTIQCQVDSQVTMMFWYRQQPGQSLTLIATANQGSEATYESGFVIDKFPISRPNLTFSTLTVSNMSPEDSSIYLCSVSQGELTEAFFGQGTRLTVV.

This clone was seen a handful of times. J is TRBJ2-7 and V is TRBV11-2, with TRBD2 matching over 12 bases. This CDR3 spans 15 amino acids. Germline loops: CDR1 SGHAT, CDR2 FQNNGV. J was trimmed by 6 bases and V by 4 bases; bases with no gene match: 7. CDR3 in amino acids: CASSSRGLAGPEQYF. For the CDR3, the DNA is TGTGCCAGCAGCTCAAGAGGACTAGCGGGACCCGAGCAGTACTTC.

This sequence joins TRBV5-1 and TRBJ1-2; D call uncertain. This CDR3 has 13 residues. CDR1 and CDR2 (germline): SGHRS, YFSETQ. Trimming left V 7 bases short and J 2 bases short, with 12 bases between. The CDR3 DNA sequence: TGCGCCAGCTCACTCCAGCCGAACTATGGCTACACCTTC. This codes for CASSLQPNYGYTF.

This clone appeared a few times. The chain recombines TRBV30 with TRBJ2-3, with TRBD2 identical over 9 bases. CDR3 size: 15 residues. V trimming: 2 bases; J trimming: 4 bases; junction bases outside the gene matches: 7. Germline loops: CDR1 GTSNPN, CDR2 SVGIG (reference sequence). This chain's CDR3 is CAWSPPGGRADTQYF. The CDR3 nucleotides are TGTGCCTGGAGTCCGCCCGGCGGGAGGGCAGATACGCAGTATTTT.

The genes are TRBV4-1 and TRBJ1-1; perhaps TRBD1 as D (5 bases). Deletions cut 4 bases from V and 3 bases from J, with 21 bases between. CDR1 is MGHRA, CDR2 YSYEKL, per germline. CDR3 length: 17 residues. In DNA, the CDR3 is TGCGCCAGCAGCCCCCGGTCTGGCAGGGCTCGGGACACTGAAGCTTTCTTT. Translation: CASSPRSGRARDTEAFF.

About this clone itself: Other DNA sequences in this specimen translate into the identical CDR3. The CDR3 loop is CASSLRAPYEQYF. Here the CDR3 DNA reads TGTGCCAGCAGTTTAAGGGCTCCCTACGAGCAGTACTTC. V gene TRBV28 combines with J gene TRBJ2-7; D is unresolved. Trimming stripped 2 bases from V and 2 bases from J, with 7 bases between. There are 13 residues in the CDR3. The germline V gene has CDR1 MDHEN and CDR2 SYDVKM.

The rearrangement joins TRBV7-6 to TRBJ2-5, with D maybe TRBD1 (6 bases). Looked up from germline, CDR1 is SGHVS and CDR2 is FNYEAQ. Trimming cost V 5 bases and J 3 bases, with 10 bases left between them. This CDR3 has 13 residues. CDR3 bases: TGTGCCAGCAGCCCAGGGGTCAAAGAGACCCAGTACTTC. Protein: CASSPGVKETQYF.